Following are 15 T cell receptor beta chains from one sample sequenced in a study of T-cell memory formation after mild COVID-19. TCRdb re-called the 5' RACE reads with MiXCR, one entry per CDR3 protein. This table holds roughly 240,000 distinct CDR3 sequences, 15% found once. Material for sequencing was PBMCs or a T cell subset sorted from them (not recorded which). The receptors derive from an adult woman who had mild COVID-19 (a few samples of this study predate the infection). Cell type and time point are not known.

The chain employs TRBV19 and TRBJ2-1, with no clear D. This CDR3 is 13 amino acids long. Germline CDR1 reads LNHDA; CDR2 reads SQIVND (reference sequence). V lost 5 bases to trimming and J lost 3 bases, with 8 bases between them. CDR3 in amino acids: CASSAYIYNEQFF. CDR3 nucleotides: TGTGCCAGTAGTGCCTATATCTACAATGAGCAGTTCTTC. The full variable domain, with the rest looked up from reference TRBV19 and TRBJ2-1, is DGGITQSPKYLFRKEGQNVTLSCEQNLNHDAMYWYRQDPGQGLRLIYYSQIVNDFQKGDIAEGYSVSREKKESFPLTVTSAQKNPTAFYLCASSAYIYNEQFFGPGTRLTVL.

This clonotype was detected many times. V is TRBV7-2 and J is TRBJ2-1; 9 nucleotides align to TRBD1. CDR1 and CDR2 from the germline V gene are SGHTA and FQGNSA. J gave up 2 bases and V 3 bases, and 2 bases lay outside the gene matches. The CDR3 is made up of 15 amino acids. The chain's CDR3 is CASSLDRGTYNEQFF. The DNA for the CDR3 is TGTGCCAGCAGCTTGGACAGGGGCACCTACAATGAGCAGTTCTTC.

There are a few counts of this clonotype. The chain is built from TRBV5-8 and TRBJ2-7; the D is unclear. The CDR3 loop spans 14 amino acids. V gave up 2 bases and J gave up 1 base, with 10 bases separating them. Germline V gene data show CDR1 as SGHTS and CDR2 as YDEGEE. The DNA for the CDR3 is TGTGCCAGCAGCTTAGCCCCTTCATCCTACGAGCAGTACTTC. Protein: CASSLAPSSYEQYF.

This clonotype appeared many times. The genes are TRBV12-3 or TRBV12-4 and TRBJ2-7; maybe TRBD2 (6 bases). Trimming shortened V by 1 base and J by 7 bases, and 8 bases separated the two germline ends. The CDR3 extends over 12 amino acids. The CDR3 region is CASSLEGLEQYF. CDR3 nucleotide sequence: TGTGCCAGCAGTTTAGAAGGACTAGAGCAGTACTTC.

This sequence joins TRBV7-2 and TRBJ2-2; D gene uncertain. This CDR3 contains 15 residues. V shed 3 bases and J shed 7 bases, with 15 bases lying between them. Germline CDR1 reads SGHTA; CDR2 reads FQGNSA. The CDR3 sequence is CASSFARFIDGELFF. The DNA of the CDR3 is TGTGCCAGCAGCTTCGCCAGGTTCATCGACGGGGAGCTGTTTTTT.

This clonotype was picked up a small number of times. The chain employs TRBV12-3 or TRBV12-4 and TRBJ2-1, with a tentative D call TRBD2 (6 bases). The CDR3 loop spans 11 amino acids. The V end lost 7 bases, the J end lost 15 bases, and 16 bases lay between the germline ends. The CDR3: CASTDGLTRFF. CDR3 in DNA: TGTGCCAGCACCGATGGACTAACCCGGTTCTTC.

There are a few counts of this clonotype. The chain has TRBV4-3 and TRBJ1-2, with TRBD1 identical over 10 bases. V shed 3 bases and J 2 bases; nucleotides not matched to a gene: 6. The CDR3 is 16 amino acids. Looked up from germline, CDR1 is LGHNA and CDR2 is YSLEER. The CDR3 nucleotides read TGCGCCAGCAGCCAGGGGACAGGGGCGAAAAACTATGGCTACACCTTC. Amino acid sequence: CASSQGTGAKNYGYTF.

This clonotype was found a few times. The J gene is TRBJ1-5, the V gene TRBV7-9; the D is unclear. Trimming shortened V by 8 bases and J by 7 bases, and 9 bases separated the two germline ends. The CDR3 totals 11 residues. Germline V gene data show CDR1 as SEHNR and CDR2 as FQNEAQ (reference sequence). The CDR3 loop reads CASPRTQPQHF. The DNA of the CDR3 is TGTGCCAGCCCCCGGACCCAGCCCCAGCATTTT.

The CDR3 nucleotides read TGTGCCAGCAGTGAGGGGAACGTACCCTACGAGCAGTACTTC. Translated, it gives CASSEGNVPYEQYF. The chain employs TRBV2 and TRBJ2-7; D not resolved. V was shortened by 3 bases and J by 2 bases, with 11 bases between the two germline ends. CDR3 length: 14 residues. The germline gives CDR1 SNHLY, CDR2 FYNNEI.

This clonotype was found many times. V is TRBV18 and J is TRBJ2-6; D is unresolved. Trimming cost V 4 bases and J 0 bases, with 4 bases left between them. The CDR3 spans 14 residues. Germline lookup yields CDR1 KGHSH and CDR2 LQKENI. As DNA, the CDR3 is TGTGCCAGCTCACTTCTCTCTGGGGCCAACGTCCTGACTTTC. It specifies CASSLLSGANVLTF.

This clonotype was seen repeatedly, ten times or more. The CDR3 reads CASRTYRDRGRNEQFF. For the CDR3, the DNA is TGTGCCAGCAGAACATACCGGGACAGGGGGCGGAATGAGCAGTTCTTC. The chain recombines TRBV7-2 with TRBJ2-1; 12 bases are a match to TRBD1. The junction had 10 bases not matched to a gene; V was cut back by 6 bases and J by 7 bases. The germline V gene encodes CDR1 SGHTA and CDR2 FQGNSA. The length of the CDR3 is 16 residues.

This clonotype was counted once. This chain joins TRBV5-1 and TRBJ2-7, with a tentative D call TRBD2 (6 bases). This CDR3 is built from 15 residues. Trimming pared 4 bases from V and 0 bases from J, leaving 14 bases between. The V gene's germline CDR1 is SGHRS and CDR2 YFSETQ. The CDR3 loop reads CASSLHWGDSYEQYF. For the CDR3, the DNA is TGCGCCAGCAGCCTCCATTGGGGGGACTCCTACGAGCAGTACTTC.

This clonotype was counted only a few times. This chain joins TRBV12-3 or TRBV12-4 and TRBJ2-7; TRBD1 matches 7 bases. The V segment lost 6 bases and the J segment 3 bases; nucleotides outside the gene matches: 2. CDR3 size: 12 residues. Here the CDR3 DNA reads TGTGCCAGCAGCCAGGGGGACTACGAGCAGTACTTC. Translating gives CASSQGDYEQYF.

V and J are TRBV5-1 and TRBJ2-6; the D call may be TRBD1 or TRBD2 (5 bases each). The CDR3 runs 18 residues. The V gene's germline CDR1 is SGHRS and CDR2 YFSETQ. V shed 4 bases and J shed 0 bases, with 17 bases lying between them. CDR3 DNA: TGCGCCAGCAGCCCCCGGGACGGGAAAGTCTCTGGGGCCAACGTCCTGACTTTC. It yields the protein CASSPRDGKVSGANVLTF.

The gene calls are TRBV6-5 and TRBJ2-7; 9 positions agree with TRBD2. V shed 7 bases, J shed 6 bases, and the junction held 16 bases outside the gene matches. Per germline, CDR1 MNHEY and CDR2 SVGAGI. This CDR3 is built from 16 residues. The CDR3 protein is CASTPPQAGGFAEQYF. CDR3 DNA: TGTGCCAGCACCCCCCCGCAGGCGGGAGGGTTCGCCGAGCAGTACTTC.